The T cell receptor (beta chain) described here comes from a study of T cells after yellow fever vaccination. General observations from the study: The CD4 compartment and the CD8 compartment contained a small share of clonotypes in common. Booster samples showed a return of most primary-vaccination clones (almost 97% CD4, around 85% CD8). A secondary response was less intense yet reached its peak sooner, at day 5 versus 15.

Universal primer sites and UMIs were introduced during 5'RACE template-switching synthesis of TCR cDNA. TCRdb processed the 5' RACE reads anew with MiXCR; each CDR3 protein has one entry. This sample has approximately 300,000 distinct CDR3 sequences, with about 8.7% found just once. Regarding this clonotype: The antigen is not known.

The sample consisted of PBMCs, taken on the day of the first yellow fever vaccination. The clonotype comes from a man younger than 35 who received the YFV17D yellow fever vaccine.

In DNA, the CDR3 is TGTGCCAGCAGCCACCCAGGGTACACAGATACGCAGTATTTT. This sequence encodes CASSHPGYTDTQYF. This chain connects TRBV13 to TRBJ2-3; D might be TRBD1 (5 bases). This CDR3 contains 14 residues. V was clipped by 5 bases and J by 2 bases, with 11 bases between them. From germline, CDR1 is PRHDT and CDR2 FYEKMQ (reference sequence).